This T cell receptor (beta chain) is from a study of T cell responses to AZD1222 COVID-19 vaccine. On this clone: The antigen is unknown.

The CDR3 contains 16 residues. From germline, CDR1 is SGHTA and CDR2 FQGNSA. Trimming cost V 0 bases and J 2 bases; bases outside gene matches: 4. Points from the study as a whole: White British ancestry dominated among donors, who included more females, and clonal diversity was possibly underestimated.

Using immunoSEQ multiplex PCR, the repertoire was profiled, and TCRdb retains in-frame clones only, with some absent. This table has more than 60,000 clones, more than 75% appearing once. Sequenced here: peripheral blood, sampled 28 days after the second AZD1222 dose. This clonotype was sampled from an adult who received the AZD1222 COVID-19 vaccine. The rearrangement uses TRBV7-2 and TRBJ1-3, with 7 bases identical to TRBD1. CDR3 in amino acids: CASSLAGGQTGNTIYF. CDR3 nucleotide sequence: TGTGCCAGCAGCTTAGCGGGGGGACAGACTGGAAACACCATATATTTT. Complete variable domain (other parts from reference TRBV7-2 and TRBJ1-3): GAGVSQSPSNKVTEKGKDVELRCDPISGHTALYWYRQSLGQGLEFLIYFQGNSAPDKSGLPSDRFSAERTGGSVSTLTIQRTQQEDSAVYLCASSLAGGQTGNTIYFGEGSWLTVV.